A selection of T cell receptor beta chains follows, all from one sample in a study of blood T cell repertoires in COVID-19. Sequenced by immunoSEQ multiplex PCR; TCRdb stores in-frame clones only, minus some. The sample carries about 26,000 clones, approximately 86% recorded once. Sequenced: peripheral blood. These receptor sequences come from a human donor in a cohort sampled during active COVID-19. Each CDR3 is given with its conserved first and last residue. A D gene is named only where the DNA matches it firmly. The listing skips clone size in some rows; elsewhere it reads once, few, many or a size class.

V: TRBV9
D: TRBD1
size: .
J: TRBJ2-2
length: 14
DNA: TGTGCCAGCAGCGTAGCAGGGGGCTCCGGGGAGCTGTTTTTT
CDR3: CASSVAGGSGELFF

V: TRBV27
D: .
size: .
J: TRBJ1-5
length: 18
DNA: TGTGCCAGCAGAAGCTCCGGGGAGACTCCCCTTAGCAATCAGCCCCAGCATTTT
CDR3: CASRSSGETPLSNQPQHF

V: TRBV30
D: .
size: .
J: TRBJ1-6
length: 17
DNA: TGTGCCTGGAGTGGAGAGTATGGCCTCCGAGGGTATTCACCCCTCCACTTT
CDR3: CAWSGEYGLRGYSPLHF

V: TRBV11-2
D: .
size: .
J: TRBJ1-2
length: 12
DNA: TGTGCCAGCAGTGCGGGACACTATGGCTACACCTTC
CDR3: CASSAGHYGYTF

V: TRBV15
D: .
size: .
J: TRBJ2-7
length: 15
DNA: TGTGCCACCAGCCTCCGAGGGATCAGCTCCTACGAGCAGTACTTC
CDR3: CATSLRGISSYEQYF

V: TRBV15
D: .
size: .
J: TRBJ1-4
length: 15
DNA: TGTGCCACCAGCAGAGTTGGCAGGGAGGTTGAAAAACTGTTTTTT
CDR3: CATSRVGREVEKLFF

V: TRBV18
D: .
size: .
J: TRBJ1-2
length: 15
DNA: TGTGCCAGCTCACCAAGCGGGGGGAAGGGCTATGGCTACACCTTC
CDR3: CASSPSGGKGYGYTF

V: TRBV5-4
D: .
size: .
J: TRBJ2-6
length: 15
DNA: TGTGCCAGCAGCTTGGTAAACTCTGGGGCCAACGTCCTGACTTTC
CDR3: CASSLVNSGANVLTF

V: TRBV19
D: .
size: .
J: TRBJ1-5
length: 13
DNA: TGTGCCAGTAGTATAGAGAGTCGTCAGCCCCAGCATTTT
CDR3: CASSIESRQPQHF

V: TRBV6-1
D: .
size: .
J: TRBJ1-6
length: 18
DNA: TGTGCCAGCAGTGAGGCTGCCGTCCGAGGGCCCGATAATTCACCCCTCCACTTT
CDR3: CASSEAAVRGPDNSPLHF

V: TRBV3-1/TRBV3-2
D: .
size: once
J: TRBJ2-6
length: 15
DNA: TGTGCCAGCAGCCCCACGGGAGCTGGGGCCAACGTCCTGACTTTC
CDR3: CASSPTGAGANVLTF

V: TRBV25-1
D: .
size: .
J: TRBJ1-1
length: 14
DNA: TGTGCCAGCAGTAAAGGATCCGGGGGGACTGAAGCTTTCTTT
CDR3: CASSKGSGGTEAFF

V: TRBV28
D: .
size: few
J: TRBJ1-5
length: 16
DNA: TGTGCCAGTTCCTTCGGGCGGAGGGGAAACAATCAGCCCCAGCATTTT
CDR3: CASSFGRRGNNQPQHF

V: TRBV7-9
D: TRBD2
size: .
J: TRBJ2-1
length: 15
DNA: TGTGCCAGCAGCCTCGTAGCGGGGACGCGACGTGAGCAGTTCTTC
CDR3: CASSLVAGTRREQFF

V: TRBV11-2
D: TRBD2
size: .
J: TRBJ2-7
length: 13
DNA: TGTGCCAGCAGCTCGACGCTTACGGGAGGGTTGTACTTC
CDR3: CASSSTLTGGLYF

V: TRBV5-1
D: TRBD2
size: .
J: TRBJ2-3
length: 16
DNA: TGCGCCAGCAGCGTCGGGACTAGCGGGAGAACAGATACGCAGTATTTT
CDR3: CASSVGTSGRTDTQYF

V: TRBV2
D: TRBD2
size: .
J: TRBJ2-3
length: 15
DNA: TGTGCCAGCAGTCGACTAGCGGCGAGGACAGATACGCAGTATTTT
CDR3: CASSRLAARTDTQYF

V: TRBV27
D: .
size: .
J: TRBJ2-3
length: 17
DNA: TGTGCCAGCAGTTTAGGTTTTAGGAGCTTTAGCACAGATACGCAGTATTTT
CDR3: CASSLGFRSFSTDTQYF

V: TRBV9
D: .
size: .
J: TRBJ2-5
length: 15
DNA: TGTGCCAGCAGCGTAGATCGGGGGTTCCAAGAGACCCAGTACTTC
CDR3: CASSVDRGFQETQYF

V: TRBV24-1
D: .
size: .
J: TRBJ2-7
length: 14
DNA: TGTGCCACCAGTGATTTAACAGCACCCTACGAGCAGTACTTC
CDR3: CATSDLTAPYEQYF

V: TRBV19
D: TRBD2
size: .
J: TRBJ2-1
length: 15
DNA: TGTGCCAGTAGTGAACCACGGGGAGGGTACAATGAGCAGTTCTTC
CDR3: CASSEPRGGYNEQFF

V: TRBV6-5
D: .
size: .
J: TRBJ1-1
length: 15
DNA: TGTGCCAGCAGTTCTAGCAGAGGGGGGGGCGCTGAAGCTTTCTTT
CDR3: CASSSSRGGGAEAFF

V: TRBV30
D: TRBD1
size: .
J: TRBJ1-3
length: 15
DNA: TGTGCCTGGAGGGACAGGGGCAACTCTGGAAACACCATATATTTT
CDR3: CAWRDRGNSGNTIYF

V: TRBV5-4
D: .
size: .
J: TRBJ2-5
length: 14
DNA: TGTGCCAGCAGCTTGTTTGTAGATACGGAGACCCAGTACTTC
CDR3: CASSLFVDTETQYF

V: TRBV14
D: .
size: .
J: TRBJ1-2
length: 14
DNA: TGTGCCAGCAGCCATGGGGCCCTCGACTATGGCTACACCTTC
CDR3: CASSHGALDYGYTF

V: TRBV6-5
D: TRBD1
size: .
J: TRBJ1-4
length: 16
DNA: TGTGCCAGCAGTTACGGAGGGGGACAGGGCAATGAAAAACTGTTTTTT
CDR3: CASSYGGGQGNEKLFF

V: TRBV23-1
D: TRBD2
size: .
J: TRBJ2-3
length: 18
DNA: TGCGCCACCTCCCCGGGGGGGGGAGTCCCAGGTCGTACAGATACGCAGTATTTT
CDR3: CATSPGGGVPGRTDTQYF

V: TRBV4-1
D: TRBD1
size: .
J: TRBJ2-2
length: 19
DNA: TGCGCCAGCAGCAGGGGGTTCCAGGGGGCCGTTCTGTTCACCGGGGAGCTGTTTTTT
CDR3: CASSRGFQGAVLFTGELFF

V: TRBV21-1
D: .
size: once
J: TRBJ1-6
length: 15
DNA: TGTGCCAGCAGCTATGGGGACAGCAATAATTCACCCCTCCACTTT
CDR3: CASSYGDSNNSPLHF

V: TRBV30
D: .
size: .
J: TRBJ1-6
length: 14
DNA: TGTGCCTGGAGTGTAAGGCAGGGGAATTCACCCCTCCACTTT
CDR3: CAWSVRQGNSPLHF

V: TRBV19
D: .
size: .
J: TRBJ1-6
length: 16
DNA: TGTGCCAGTAGTATTCGCGAGGGCTCCTATAATTCACCCCTCCACTTT
CDR3: CASSIREGSYNSPLHF

V: TRBV4-1
D: .
size: once
J: TRBJ1-2
length: 14
DNA: TGCGCCAGCAGCAGGGAGGCGGGTGGCTATGGCTACACCTTC
CDR3: CASSREAGGYGYTF

V: TRBV7-2
D: .
size: .
J: TRBJ2-7
length: 14
DNA: TGTGCCAGCAGCTTAGGATACAGAACCTACGAGCAGTACTTC
CDR3: CASSLGYRTYEQYF

V: TRBV19
D: TRBD2
size: .
J: TRBJ2-3
length: 17
DNA: TGTGCCAGTAGTATAGACCTTAGCGGGGAGGGGACAGATACGCAGTATTTT
CDR3: CASSIDLSGEGTDTQYF

V: TRBV19
D: TRBD2
size: few
J: TRBJ2-1
length: 15
DNA: TGTGCCAGTAGTGGACTAGCGGGAGTAGACCATGAGCAGTTCTTC
CDR3: CASSGLAGVDHEQFF

V: TRBV7-7
D: TRBD2
size: .
J: TRBJ2-5
length: 14
DNA: TGTGCCAGCAGCTCTCTAGCGGGAGTAGAGACCCAGTACTTC
CDR3: CASSSLAGVETQYF

V: TRBV7-2
D: .
size: .
J: TRBJ1-2
length: 14
DNA: TGTGCCAGCAGCTTAGTCGGGGCTAACTATGGCTACACCTTC
CDR3: CASSLVGANYGYTF

V: TRBV6-1
D: .
size: .
J: TRBJ2-7
length: 16
DNA: TGTGCCAGCAGTGAAGCGCTTCAGGGGCAGGCAGAGGAGCAGTACTTC
CDR3: CASSEALQGQAEEQYF

V: TRBV29-1
D: .
size: .
J: TRBJ2-1
length: 14
DNA: TGCAGCGTTGGGGATGGGGCTTCGGGCAATGAGCAGTTCTTC
CDR3: CSVGDGASGNEQFF

V: TRBV7-8
D: .
size: once
J: TRBJ1-4
length: 15
DNA: TGTGCCAGCAGCGGGTGGGGCCGCGGTAATGAAAAACTGTTTTTT
CDR3: CASSGWGRGNEKLFF

V: TRBV28
D: TRBD1
size: .
J: TRBJ2-7
length: 11
DNA: TGTGCCAGCAGTCTGGGGACAGGGAAGTACTTC
CDR3: CASSLGTGKYF

V: TRBV27
D: TRBD2
size: .
J: TRBJ2-1
length: 14
DNA: TGTGCCAGCAGACCTAGCGGGAGAGGGAATGAGCAGTTCTTC
CDR3: CASRPSGRGNEQFF

V: TRBV9
D: .
size: .
J: TRBJ2-3
length: 14
DNA: TGTGCCAGCAGCGTTCTACAGGGAGAGGATACGCAGTATTTT
CDR3: CASSVLQGEDTQYF

V: TRBV19
D: .
size: .
J: TRBJ1-2
length: 13
DNA: TGTGCCAGTAGTATCCCAGGGGCAGGAGGCTACACCTTC
CDR3: CASSIPGAGGYTF

V: TRBV5-1
D: TRBD2
size: .
J: TRBJ2-1
length: 17
DNA: TGCGCCAGCAGCCCACCTCAACTAGCGGGGGGCCGCAATGAGCAGTTCTTC
CDR3: CASSPPQLAGGRNEQFF

V: TRBV5-4
D: .
size: .
J: TRBJ2-5
length: 15
DNA: TGTGCCAGCAGCTTGGTGTCTAGCGAGTCAGAGACCCAGTACTTC
CDR3: CASSLVSSESETQYF

V: TRBV28
D: TRBD2
size: .
J: TRBJ2-7
length: 16
DNA: TGTGCCAGTAGACTAGCGGGAGGTCTTAGCTCCTACGAGCAGTACTTC
CDR3: CASRLAGGLSSYEQYF